The present T cell receptor beta chain was sequenced within a study of T cells in Graves' hyperthyroidism and ophthalmopathy. TCR beta CDR3 region amplification was performed from RNA transcripts. The HTBI set primed first-round TCR CDR3 RT-PCR. Each CDR3 protein is one row after TCRdb ran MiXCR on the multiplex PCR reads. The data show 530,000 or so distinct CDR3 sequences, around a quarter seen once. This clonotype was counted ten times or more. There are 14 residues in the CDR3. V was shortened by 5 bases and J by 3 bases, with 13 bases between the two germline ends. The V gene's germline CDR1 is PRHDT and CDR2 FYEKMQ (reference sequence).

The sequencing input was blood. The chain is built from TRBV13 and TRBJ1-2; TRBD1 is a possible D gene (5 bases). This receptor was taken from a woman in her 30s with Graves' ophthalmopathy. The CDR3 loop is CASSPRQSYYGYTF. The CDR3 nucleotides read TGTGCCAGCAGCCCTAGACAGAGTTACTATGGCTACACCTTC. The variable domain in full, with the rest retrieved from reference TRBV13 and TRBJ1-2, is AAGVIQSPRHLIKEKRETATLKCYPIPRHDTVYWYQQGPGQDPQFLISFYEKMQSDKGSIPDRFSAQQFSDYHSELNMSSLELGDSALYFCASSPRQSYYGYTFGSGTRLTVV.